This T cell receptor (beta chain) appears in the sequencing data of a study of CD8 T cells in ankylosing spondylitis. Whole-study results and caveats: For ankylosing spondylitis blood, a TCR beta motif of several highly homologous variants appeared characteristic. Clones linked to disease were reported to show significant enrichment in matched ankylosing spondylitis synovial fluid. Earlier studies detected some motif variants in reactive arthritis synovial fluid and blood.

The table lists this clonotype with many counts. Its antigen is not known. Construction of TCR beta libraries was performed using quantitative 5'-RACE with molecular barcodes. TCRdb analysed the 5' RACE reads with MiXCR anew, one entry per CDR3 protein. Among tens of thousands of distinct CDR3 sequences listed, approximately 8% were seen once. Germline CDR1 and CDR2: MNHEY and SVGEGT. This CDR3 is 20 amino acids long. The V and J ends lost 7 bases and 0 bases, in that order; junction bases with no gene match: 20. What was sequenced was blood. The chain couples TRBV6-2 or TRBV6-3 to TRBJ2-4; TRBD1 aligns across 8 bases. The clonotype was recovered from a male donor with ankylosing spondylitis or in good health (not recorded which). The CDR3 sequence is CASILGDGQGPLLAKNIQYF. The CDR3 DNA is TGTGCCAGCATCCTCGGGGATGGACAGGGCCCCCTTCTAGCCAAAAACATTCAGTACTTC.